The subject of this entry is one T cell receptor (beta chain). This specimen belongs to a study of blood T cell repertoires in COVID-19. The overall study: Acute-phase and convalescent COVID-19 samples originated in the United States, Italy and Spain.

Libraries were prepared by immunoSEQ multiplex PCR; TCRdb keeps only in-frame clonotypes and omits some of them. Among tens of thousands of clones listed, roughly 93% were seen once. The receptor comes from a human donor in a cohort sampled during active COVID-19. Sequencing was performed on peripheral blood.

Here the CDR3 reads CASSLNRPSSYEQYF. The CDR3 DNA reads as TGTGCCAGCAGTTTAAACAGGCCATCCTCCTACGAGCAGTACTTC. V is TRBV28 and J is TRBJ2-7; maybe TRBD1 (5 bases). Trimming took 2 bases from V and 0 from J, leaving 11 bases between them. CDR1 MDHEN and CDR2 SYDVKM come from the germline V gene. This CDR3 contains 15 residues.